This record covers a single T cell receptor beta chain. A much larger clone lies a single base off, so this may be a read error. The sample originates from a study of T cells in Graves' hyperthyroidism and ophthalmopathy. Trimming shortened V by 4 bases and J by 7 bases, and 13 bases separated the two germline ends. In germline, CDR1 is KGHSH, CDR2 LQKENI. This CDR3 is built from 14 residues. The CDR3 regions of TCR beta were amplified from RNA transcripts. The HTBI primer set drove a first-round RT-PCR of the TCR CDR3. TCRdb recomputed calls from the multiplex PCR reads with MiXCR, one row per CDR3 protein. Found here are hundreds of thousands of distinct CDR3 sequences, over 15% of them singletons; the top ten hold about 18%.

The sequence was collected from a woman aged 18-35 years with Graves' hyperthyroidism. The V call is TRBV18, the J call TRBJ1-4; the D gene is possibly TRBD1 (5 bases). The material sequenced was blood. CDR3 in amino acids: CASSLIQDTEKLFF. CDR3 DNA sequence: TGTGCCAGCTCACTAATCCAGGACACTGAAAAACTGTTTTTT. Complete variable domain (other parts from reference TRBV18 and TRBJ1-4): NAGVMQNPRHLVRRRGQEARLRCSPMKGHSHVYWYRQLPEEGLKFMVYLQKENIIDESGMPKERFSAEFPKEGPSILRIQQVVRGDSAAYFCASSLIQDTEKLFFGSGTQLSVL.